The entry that follows covers one T cell receptor beta chain sequence. These data belong to a study of blood T cell repertoires in COVID-19. V was shortened by 4 bases and J by 4 bases, with 9 bases between the two germline ends. The CDR3 extends over 12 amino acids. CDR1 and CDR2 (germline): SGHKS, YYEKEE (reference sequence). TCRdb keeps only in-frame clones here, not all; method: immunoSEQ multiplex PCR. The sample has some 100,000 clones, around 80% seen once; the top ten hold more than 4%. This receptor was taken from a human donor in a cohort sampled during active or convalescent COVID-19. J is TRBJ2-7 and V is TRBV5-5; no definite D call. The sequencing input was peripheral blood. The CDR3 protein is CASSLLGYEQYF. The CDR3 coding sequence is TGTGCCAGCAGCCTCCTAGGTTACGAGCAGTACTTC.